This T cell receptor (beta chain) emerged from a study of response to subunit inactivated influenza vaccine. MiXCR was run by TCRdb on the RT-PCR reads, yielding one entry per CDR3 protein. Of about 540,000 distinct CDR3 sequences listed, around 21% were seen once; the top ten hold around 2.8%. The CDR3 has 16 amino acids. CDR1 is DFQATT, CDR2 SNEGSKA, per germline (reference sequence). V lost 1 base to trimming and J lost 0 bases; unmatched junction nucleotides: 6. In this sample, this clonotype turned up a few times. These sequences were also reported in another study, on T cells expressing NK-cell markers. That paper adds: Generation of TCR beta cDNA was performed by 5'RACE template switching incorporating UMIs. There were seven HCMV-seropositive donors and one seronegative donor among the eight sequenced.

Sample: CD4+ T cells sorted from PBMCs, taken about 11 days after vaccination. The receptor was derived from a man aged 45-65 years who received an inactivated influenza vaccine. The chain uses TRBV20-1 and TRBJ2-1; 7 bases align to TRBD2. CDR3 coding DNA: TGCAGTGCTAGAGCCTCCGGCGGGAGCTCCTACAATGAGCAGTTCTTC. Its translation: CSARASGGSSYNEQFF.